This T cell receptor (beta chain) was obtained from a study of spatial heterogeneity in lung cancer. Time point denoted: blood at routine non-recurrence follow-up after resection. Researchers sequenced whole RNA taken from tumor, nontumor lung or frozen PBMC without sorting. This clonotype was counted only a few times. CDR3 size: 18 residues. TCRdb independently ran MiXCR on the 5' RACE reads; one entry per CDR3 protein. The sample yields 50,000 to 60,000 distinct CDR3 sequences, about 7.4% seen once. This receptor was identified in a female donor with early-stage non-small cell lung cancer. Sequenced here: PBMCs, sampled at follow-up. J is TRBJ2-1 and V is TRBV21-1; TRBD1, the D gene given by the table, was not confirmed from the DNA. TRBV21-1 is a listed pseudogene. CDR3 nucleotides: TGTGCCAGCAGCAAACGAGCCGGGACGAAAGGACCCCAGAATGAGCAGTTCTTC. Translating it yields CASSKRAGTKGPQNEQFF.